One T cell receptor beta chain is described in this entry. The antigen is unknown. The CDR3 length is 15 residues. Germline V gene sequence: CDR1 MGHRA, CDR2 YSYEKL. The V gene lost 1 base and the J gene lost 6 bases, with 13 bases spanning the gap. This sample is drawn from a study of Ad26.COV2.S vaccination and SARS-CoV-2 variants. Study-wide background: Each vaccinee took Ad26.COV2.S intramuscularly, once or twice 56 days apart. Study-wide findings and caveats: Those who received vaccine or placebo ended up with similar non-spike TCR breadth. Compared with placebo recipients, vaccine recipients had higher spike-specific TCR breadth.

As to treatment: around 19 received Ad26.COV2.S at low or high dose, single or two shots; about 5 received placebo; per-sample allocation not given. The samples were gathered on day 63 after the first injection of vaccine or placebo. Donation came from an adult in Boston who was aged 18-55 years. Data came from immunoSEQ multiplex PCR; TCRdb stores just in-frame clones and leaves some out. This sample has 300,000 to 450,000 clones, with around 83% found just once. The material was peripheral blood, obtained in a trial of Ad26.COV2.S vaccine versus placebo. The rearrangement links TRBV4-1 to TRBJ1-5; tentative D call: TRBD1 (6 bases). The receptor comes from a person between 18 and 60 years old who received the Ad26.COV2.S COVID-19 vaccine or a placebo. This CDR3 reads CASSQGGGGTQPQHF. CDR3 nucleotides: TGCGCCAGCAGCCAAGGGGGAGGGGGAACTCAGCCCCAGCATTTT.